This entry lists 9 T cell receptor beta chains sequenced from one sample in a study of immune heterogeneity within non-small cell lung tumors (dated by TCRdb to the late 2010s). The TCR template was genomic DNA extracted from bulk tumor tissue, and roughly 590 ng of gDNA was amplified for each sample. During surgery, multiple biopsies were taken from each primary tumor and placed as far apart as possible within the tumor mass. Patients in the study cohort, which was described as untreated, were newly diagnosed NSCLC cases going through curative surgery. Sequencing used a HiSeq X Ten. The TCR beta CDR3 region was amplified with a multiplex PCR system, in which a first round of approximately 10 cycles was run using 32 V-gene forward and 13 J-gene reverse primers. The public reads were quality trimmed at Q25 with fastp and then assembled into clones with MiXCR by TCRdb, keeping productive beta chains. Under each unique CDR3 protein, matching rows form one entry showing the most common genes and DNA. This sample gives 20,000 to 25,000 distinct CDR3 sequences in total; more than 25% of them show up just once. The ten largest clones capture roughly 4.4% of the sample.

Sequencing was performed on lung tumor tissue. These receptor sequences come from a man in his forties with non-small cell lung cancer.

This clonotype came up a few times. The chain links TRBV6-5 to TRBJ1-4; D is undetermined. The CDR3 is 13 amino acids. Trimming left V 2 bases short and J 6 bases short, with 7 bases between. The germline V gene encodes CDR1 MNHEY and CDR2 SVGAGI. The CDR3 coding sequence is TGTGCCAGCAGTTACAGTCAGCATGAAAAACTGTTTTTT. Its protein is CASSYSQHEKLFF.

This clonotype is medium-sized in the sample. V usage is TRBV20-1 and J usage is TRBJ1-5; D call uncertain. The germline gives CDR1 DFQATT, CDR2 SNEGSKA (reference sequence). The CDR3 contains 12 residues. V lost 3 bases, J lost 4 bases, and 7 bases lay in between. CDR3 protein: CSARDGNQPQHF. CDR3 DNA sequence: TGCAGTGCTAGGGACGGGAATCAGCCCCAGCATTTT.

The chain employs TRBV30 and TRBJ2-5; D remains ambiguous. Trimming took off 7 bases at V and 4 bases at J, with 19 bases between the two ends. The CDR3 sequence is 14 residues long. Germline-derived CDR1 and CDR2 are GTSNPN and SVGIG (reference sequence). As DNA, the CDR3 is TGTGCCTTAAGACTTGCTGGGCAAATAGAGACCCAGTACTTC. It codes for CALRLAGQIETQYF.

V and J are TRBV18 and TRBJ1-4; D ambiguous. CDR1 is KGHSH, CDR2 LQKENI, per germline. Trimming took 6 bases from V and 6 from J, leaving 11 bases between them. CDR3 size: 13 residues. CDR3 sequence reads: CASSRSRDEKLFF. The CDR3 DNA sequence: TGTGCCAGCTCTCGTAGTAGAGATGAAAAACTGTTTTTT.

Details on this clonotype: Possible read error: a much larger clone is one base away. The rearrangement joins TRBV7-2 to TRBJ2-7; D unresolved. The CDR3 loop spans 11 amino acids. Germline V gene sequence: CDR1 SGHTA, CDR2 FQGNSA. The DNA of the CDR3 is TGTGCCAACAGCCTCTATTACGAGCAGTACTTC. Translating gives CANSLYYEQYF.

This clonotype was seen a few times. A single base separates this from a much larger clone, so it may be a read error. The chain employs TRBV19 and TRBJ2-7; maybe TRBD2 (6 bases). This CDR3 contains 16 residues. Germline V lookup: CDR1 LNHDA, CDR2 SQIVND (reference sequence). Trimming left V 2 bases short and J 3 bases short, with 17 bases between. The CDR3 protein is CASSITGGGKIYEQYF. In DNA, the CDR3 is TGTGCCAGTAGTATAACCGGCGGAGGGAAAATCTACGAGCAGTACTTC. Supplemented by reference TRBV19 and TRBJ2-7, the full variable domain reads DGGITQSPKYLFRKEGQNVTLSCEQNLNHDAMYWYRQDPGQGLRLIYYSQIVNDFQKGDIAEGYSVSREKKESFPLTVTSAQKNPTAFYLCASSITGGGKIYEQYFGPGTRLTVT.

This clonotype showed up many times. The chain combines TRBV30 with TRBJ1-5, with TRBD1 matching 10 bases. Losses at the gene ends were 5 bases for V and 2 bases for J; bases not matched to a gene: 0. Germline loops: CDR1 GTSNPN, CDR2 SVGIG (reference sequence). CDR3 size: 13 residues. CDR3 bases: TGTGCCTGGGGGACAGGGGGCAATCAGCCCCAGCATTTT. Encoded protein: CAWGTGGNQPQHF.

To note about this clonotype: This could be a read error, since a much larger clone is one nucleotide away. J is TRBJ2-7 and V is TRBV16, with 7 bases aligning to TRBD2. Germline lookup yields CDR1 KGHSY and CDR2 FQNENV. The CDR3 is made up of 15 amino acids. V lost 3 bases to trimming and J lost 3 bases; unmatched junction nucleotides: 8. In nucleotides, the CDR3 is TGTGCCAGCAGCCAGAAAGGCGGGGGAAACTACGAGCAGTACTTC. This codes for CASSQKGGGNYEQYF.

This chain uses TRBV14 with TRBJ1-2; D is undetermined. The germline V gene encodes CDR1 SGHDN and CDR2 FVKESK. Trimming took off 1 base at V and 9 bases at J, with 15 bases between the two ends. This CDR3 is built from 14 residues. Written as DNA, the CDR3 is TGTGCCAGCAGCCAAGGGACCGAGCATATGAGCTACACCTTC. This translates into CASSQGTEHMSYTF. The complete variable domain, with remaining parts taken from reference TRBV14 and TRBJ1-2, reads EAGVTQFPSHSVIEKGQTVTLRCDPISGHDNLYWYRRVMGKEIKFLLHFVKESKQDESGMPNNRFLAERTGGTYSTLKVQPAELEDSGVYFCASSQGTEHMSYTFGSGTRLTVV.